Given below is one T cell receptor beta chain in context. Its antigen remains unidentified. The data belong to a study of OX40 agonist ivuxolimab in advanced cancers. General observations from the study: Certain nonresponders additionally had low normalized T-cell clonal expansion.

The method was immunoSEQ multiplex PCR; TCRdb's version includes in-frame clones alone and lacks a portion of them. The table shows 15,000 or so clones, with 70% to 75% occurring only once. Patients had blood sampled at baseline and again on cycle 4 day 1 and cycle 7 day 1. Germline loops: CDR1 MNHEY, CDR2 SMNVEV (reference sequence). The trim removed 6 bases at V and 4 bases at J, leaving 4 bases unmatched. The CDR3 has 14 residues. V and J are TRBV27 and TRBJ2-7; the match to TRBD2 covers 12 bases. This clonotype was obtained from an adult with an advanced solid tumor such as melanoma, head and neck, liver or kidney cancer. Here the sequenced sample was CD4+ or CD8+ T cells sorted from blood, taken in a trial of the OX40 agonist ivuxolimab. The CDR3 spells CASSLGLAGYEQYF. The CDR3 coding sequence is TGTGCCAGCAGCCTTGGACTAGCGGGGTACGAGCAGTACTTC.